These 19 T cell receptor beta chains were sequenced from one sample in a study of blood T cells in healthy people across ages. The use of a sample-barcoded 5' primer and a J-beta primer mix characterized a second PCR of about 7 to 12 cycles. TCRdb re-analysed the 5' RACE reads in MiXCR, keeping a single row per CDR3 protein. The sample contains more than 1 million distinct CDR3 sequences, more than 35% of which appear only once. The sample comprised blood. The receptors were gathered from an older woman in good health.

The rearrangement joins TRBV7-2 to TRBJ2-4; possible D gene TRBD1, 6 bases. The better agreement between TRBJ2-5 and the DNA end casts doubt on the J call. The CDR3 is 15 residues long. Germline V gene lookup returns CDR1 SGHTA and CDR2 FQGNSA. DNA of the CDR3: TGTGCCAGCAGCTACGCCGGGACACCAAAAGAGACCCAGTACTTC. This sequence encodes CASSYAGTPKETQYF.

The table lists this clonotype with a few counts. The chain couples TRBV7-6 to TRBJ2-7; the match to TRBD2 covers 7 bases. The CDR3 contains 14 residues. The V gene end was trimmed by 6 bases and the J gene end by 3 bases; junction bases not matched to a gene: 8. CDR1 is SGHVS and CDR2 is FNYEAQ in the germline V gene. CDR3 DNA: TGTGCCAGCAGTTTTACCAGGGAGGGCTACGAGCAGTACTTC. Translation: CASSFTREGYEQYF.

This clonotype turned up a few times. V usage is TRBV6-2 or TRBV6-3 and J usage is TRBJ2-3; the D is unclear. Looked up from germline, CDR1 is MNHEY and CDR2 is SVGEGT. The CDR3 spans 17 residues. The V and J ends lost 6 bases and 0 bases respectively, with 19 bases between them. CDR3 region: CASRRNQVDLSTDTQYF. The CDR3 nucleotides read TGTGCCAGCAGACGCAATCAGGTGGACCTGAGCACAGATACGCAGTATTTT.

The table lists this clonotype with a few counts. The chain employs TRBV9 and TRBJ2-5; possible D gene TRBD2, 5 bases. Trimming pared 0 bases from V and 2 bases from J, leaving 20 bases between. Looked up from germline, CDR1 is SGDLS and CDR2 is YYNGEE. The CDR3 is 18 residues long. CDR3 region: CASSVATAGTHDQETQYF. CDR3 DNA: TGTGCCAGCAGCGTAGCTACGGCGGGCACCCATGATCAAGAGACCCAGTACTTC.

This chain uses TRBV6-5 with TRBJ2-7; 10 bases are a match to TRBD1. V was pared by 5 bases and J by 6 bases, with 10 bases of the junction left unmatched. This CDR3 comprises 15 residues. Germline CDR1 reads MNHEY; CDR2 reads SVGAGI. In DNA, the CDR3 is TGTGCCAGCAGTGCACTGGGGACAGGGGTAGGCGAGCAGTACTTC. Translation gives CASSALGTGVGEQYF.

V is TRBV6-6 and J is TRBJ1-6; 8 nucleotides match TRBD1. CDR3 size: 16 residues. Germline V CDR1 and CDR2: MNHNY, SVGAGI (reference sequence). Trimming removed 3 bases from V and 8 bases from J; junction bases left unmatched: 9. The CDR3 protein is CASSYSRTGRDSPLHF. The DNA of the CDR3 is TGTGCCAGCAGTTATTCCCGGACAGGGAGGGATTCACCCCTCCACTTT.

The CDR3 protein is CASSLFALGNTDTQYF. As DNA, the CDR3 is TGCGCCAGCAGCTTGTTCGCTTTAGGCAACACAGATACGCAGTATTTT. The chain has TRBV5-1 and TRBJ2-3, with D uncertain. This CDR3 region has 16 residues. Germline CDR1 SGHRS, CDR2 YFSETQ. V was clipped by 1 base and J by 2 bases, with 14 bases between them.

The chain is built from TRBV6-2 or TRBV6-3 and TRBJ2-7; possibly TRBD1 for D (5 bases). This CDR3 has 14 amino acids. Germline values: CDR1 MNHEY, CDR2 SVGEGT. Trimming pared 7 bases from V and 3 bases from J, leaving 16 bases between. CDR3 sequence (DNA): TGTGCCAGCAAAAGAAGGGGCCCCAACTACGAGCAGTACTTC. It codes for CASKRRGPNYEQYF.

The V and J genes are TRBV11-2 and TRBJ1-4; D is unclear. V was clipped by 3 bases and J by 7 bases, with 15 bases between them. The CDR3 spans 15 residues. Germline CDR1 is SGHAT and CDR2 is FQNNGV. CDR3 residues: CASSFMGGPGEKLFF. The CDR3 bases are TGTGCCAGCAGCTTTATGGGCGGGCCTGGTGAAAAACTGTTTTTT.

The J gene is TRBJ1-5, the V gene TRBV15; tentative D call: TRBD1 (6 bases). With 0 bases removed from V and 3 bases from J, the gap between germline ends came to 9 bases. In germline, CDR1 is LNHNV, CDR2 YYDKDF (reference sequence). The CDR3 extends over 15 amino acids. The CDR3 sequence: CATSREGHFNQPQHF. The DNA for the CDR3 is TGTGCCACCAGCAGAGAGGGACACTTCAATCAGCCCCAGCATTTT.

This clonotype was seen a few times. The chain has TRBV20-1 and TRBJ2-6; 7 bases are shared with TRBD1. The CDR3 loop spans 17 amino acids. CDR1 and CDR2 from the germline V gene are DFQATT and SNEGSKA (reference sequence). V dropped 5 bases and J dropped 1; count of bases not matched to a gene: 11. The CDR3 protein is CSAFRDSFPSGANVLTF. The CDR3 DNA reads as TGCAGTGCTTTCCGGGACAGCTTTCCATCTGGGGCCAACGTCCTGACTTTC.

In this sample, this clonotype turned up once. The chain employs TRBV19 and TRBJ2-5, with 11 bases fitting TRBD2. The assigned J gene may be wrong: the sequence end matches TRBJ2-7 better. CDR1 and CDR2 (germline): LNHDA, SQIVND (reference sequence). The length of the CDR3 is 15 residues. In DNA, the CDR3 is TGTGCCAGTAGTATCGTAGCGGGAGGGTCGTCCGAGCAGTACTTC. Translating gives CASSIVAGGSSEQYF.

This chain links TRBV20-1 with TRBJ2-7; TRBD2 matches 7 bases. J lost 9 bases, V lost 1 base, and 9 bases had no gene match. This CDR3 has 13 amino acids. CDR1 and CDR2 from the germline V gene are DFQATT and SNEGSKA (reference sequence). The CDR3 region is CSARGGGLGAQYF. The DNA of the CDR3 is TGCAGTGCTAGAGGGGGAGGGTTGGGCGCGCAGTACTTC.

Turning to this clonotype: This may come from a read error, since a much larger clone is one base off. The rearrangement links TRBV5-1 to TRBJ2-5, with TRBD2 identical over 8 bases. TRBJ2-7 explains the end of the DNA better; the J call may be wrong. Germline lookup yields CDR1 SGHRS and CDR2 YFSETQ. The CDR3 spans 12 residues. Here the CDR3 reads CVSRGTSYEQYF. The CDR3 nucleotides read TGCGTCAGCAGAGGGACTAGCTACGAGCAGTACTTC.

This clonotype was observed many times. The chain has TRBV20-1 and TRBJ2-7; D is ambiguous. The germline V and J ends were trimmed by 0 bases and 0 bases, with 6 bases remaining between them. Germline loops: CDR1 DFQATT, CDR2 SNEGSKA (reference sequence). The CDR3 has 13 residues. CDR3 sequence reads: CSARDASSYEQYF. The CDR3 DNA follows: TGCAGTGCTAGAGATGCCAGCTCCTACGAGCAGTACTTC.

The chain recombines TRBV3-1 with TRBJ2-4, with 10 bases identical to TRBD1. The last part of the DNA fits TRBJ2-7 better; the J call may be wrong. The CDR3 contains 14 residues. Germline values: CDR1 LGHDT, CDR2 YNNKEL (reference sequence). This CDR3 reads CASSQGDRGHEQYF. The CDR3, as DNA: TGTGCCAGCAGCCAAGGTGACAGGGGGCACGAGCAGTACTTC.

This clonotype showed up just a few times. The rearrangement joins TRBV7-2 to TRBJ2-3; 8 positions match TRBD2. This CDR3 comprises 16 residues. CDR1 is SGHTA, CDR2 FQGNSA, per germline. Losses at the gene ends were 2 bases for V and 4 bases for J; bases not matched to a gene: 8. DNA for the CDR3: TGTGCCAGCAGCTTACGGACCGGGAGGGCCGCAGATACGCAGTATTTT. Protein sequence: CASSLRTGRAADTQYF.

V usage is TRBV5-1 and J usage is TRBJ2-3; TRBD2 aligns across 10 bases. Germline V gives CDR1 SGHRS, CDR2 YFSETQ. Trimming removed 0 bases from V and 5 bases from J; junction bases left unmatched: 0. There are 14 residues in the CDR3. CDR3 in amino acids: CASSLEREGDTQYF. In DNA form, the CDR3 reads TGCGCCAGCAGCTTGGAGCGGGAGGGAGATACGCAGTATTTT.

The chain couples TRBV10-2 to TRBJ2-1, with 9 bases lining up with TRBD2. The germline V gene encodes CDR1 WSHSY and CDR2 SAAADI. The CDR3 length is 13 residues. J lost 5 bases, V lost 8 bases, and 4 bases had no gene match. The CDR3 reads CASLREGNNEQFF. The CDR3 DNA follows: TGCGCCAGCCTGCGGGAGGGAAACAATGAGCAGTTCTTC.